Listed here are 13 T cell receptor beta chains from one sample, sequenced in a study of vaccination effects on CD4 cells after COVID-19. For these receptors, no antigen is known. CD4+ T cells specific for antigen were expanded with viral peptide pools by the ViraFEST assay before sequencing. Cultured cells yielded isolated CD4+ T cells after more than nine days. Recipients of the vaccine had no prior SARS-CoV-2 infection and negative nucleocapsid antibodies. Libraries were prepared by immunoSEQ multiplex PCR; TCRdb keeps only in-frame clonotypes and omits some of them. Among 50,000 to 60,000 clones listed, roughly 70% were seen once. The sequences come from CD4+ T cells from PBMCs cultured with SARS-CoV-2 spike peptides, collected before COVID-19 vaccination. Every receptor here comes from a human donor who received a COVID-19 vaccine.

This clone was found a few times. The chain couples TRBV2 to TRBJ1-6; D not certain. V was shortened by 4 bases and J by 0 bases, with 7 bases between the two germline ends. CDR3 size: 15 residues. CDR1 is SNHLY and CDR2 is FYNNEI in the germline V gene. The CDR3 sequence: CASSVESSYNSPLHF. DNA of the CDR3: TGTGCCAGCAGTGTCGAGAGCTCCTATAATTCACCCCTCCACTTT.

The chain combines TRBV4-2 with TRBJ2-7, with unresolved D. The CDR3 contains 15 residues. From germline, CDR1 is LGHNA and CDR2 YNFKEQ. V was cut by 0 bases and J by 2 bases, with 11 bases left in between. CDR3 in amino acids: CASSQEALPTYEQYF. In nucleotides, the CDR3 is TGTGCCAGCAGCCAAGAGGCCCTTCCGACCTACGAGCAGTACTTC.

This clone was counted a few times. The chain links TRBV6-5 to TRBJ2-2; tentatively, D is TRBD1 (6 bases). V gave up 6 bases and J gave up 3 bases, with 11 bases separating them. The CDR3 is made up of 14 amino acids. Germline V CDR1 and CDR2: MNHEY, SVGAGI. The CDR3 DNA reads as TGTGCCAGCAGCCGCGGACAGTACACCGGGGAGCTGTTTTTT. Translated: CASSRGQYTGELFF.

This clone was detected once. V is TRBV28 and J is TRBJ2-5; TRBD1 or TRBD2 may be the D gene (5 bases each). Deletions cut 6 bases from V and 8 bases from J, with 13 bases between. The CDR3 runs to 12 residues. CDR1 is MDHEN, CDR2 SYDVKM, per germline. The CDR3 reads CASRPGSLTQYF. The CDR3 coding sequence is TGTGCCAGCAGGCCAGGGAGCTTAACCCAGTACTTC.

The V call is TRBV9, the J call TRBJ2-7, with 9 bases aligning to TRBD1. The germline CDR1 and CDR2 sequences are SGDLS and YYNGEE. The CDR3 loop spans 14 amino acids. Trimming cost V 4 bases and J 2 bases; bases outside gene matches: 4. Written as DNA, the CDR3 is TGTGCCAGCAGCACGGGACAGGGAACCTACGAGCAGTACTTC. Translating gives CASSTGQGTYEQYF.

J is TRBJ2-7 and V is TRBV29-1; 11 bases agree with TRBD1. The germline V gene has CDR1 SQVTM and CDR2 ANQGSEA. The CDR3 runs 12 residues. J was trimmed by 2 bases and V by 6 bases; bases with no gene match: 0. CDR3: CSVGQGAYEQYF. The CDR3 DNA follows: TGCAGCGTGGGACAGGGGGCCTACGAGCAGTACTTC.

The chain recombines TRBV21-1 with TRBJ2-7; whether TRBD2, the table's D call, matches the DNA was not checked. TRBV21-1 is a known pseudogene. The CDR3 length is 18 residues. CDR3 loop: CASSGLAGVPIPSYEQYF. The CDR3 bases are TGTGCCAGCAGCGGACTAGCGGGAGTTCCCATTCCATCCTACGAGCAGTACTTC.

The CDR3 loop reads CASSLRSSGRTPYEQYF. CDR3 DNA sequence: TGTGCCAGCAGCTTAAGGTCTAGCGGGCGTACCCCCTACGAGCAGTACTTC. The chain joins TRBV7-9 to TRBJ2-7, with 8 bases matching TRBD2. After removal of 2 bases from V and 2 bases from J, the junction contained 11 bases not matched to a gene. The length of the CDR3 is 17 residues. Germline loops: CDR1 SEHNR, CDR2 FQNEAQ (reference sequence).

The J gene is TRBJ2-1, the V gene TRBV5-1; D ambiguous. The CDR3 contains 12 residues. Germline V gene lookup returns CDR1 SGHRS and CDR2 YFSETQ. Trimming stripped 2 bases from V and 13 bases from J, with 13 bases between. The CDR3 spells CASSFSDSRQFF. In DNA form, the CDR3 reads TGCGCCAGCAGCTTCTCTGACTCAAGACAGTTCTTC.

The gene calls are TRBV4-2 and TRBJ2-6; D might be TRBD2 (5 bases). The germline V gene encodes CDR1 LGHNA and CDR2 YNFKEQ. The CDR3 loop spans 16 amino acids. V was shortened by 0 bases and J by 2 bases, with 8 bases between the two germline ends. Here the CDR3 reads CASSQDGGAGANVLTF. The DNA of the CDR3 is TGTGCCAGCAGCCAAGATGGAGGAGCTGGGGCCAACGTCCTGACTTTC.

This chain uses TRBV5-4 with TRBJ2-7, with 12 bases lining up with TRBD1. The ends lost 3 bases at V and 4 bases at J; junction bases unmatched: 5. From germline, CDR1 is SGHNT and CDR2 YYREEE (reference sequence). The CDR3 is 15 residues long. Here the CDR3 reads CASSSGTGGAYEQYF. The DNA for the CDR3 is TGTGCCAGCAGCTCCGGGACAGGGGGCGCATACGAGCAGTACTTC.

This clone was seen a handful of times. V usage is TRBV4-2 and J usage is TRBJ2-7; 7 bases are shared with TRBD1. CDR1 LGHNA and CDR2 YNFKEQ come from the germline V gene. V shed 1 base, J shed 1 base, and the junction held 4 bases outside the gene matches. This CDR3 spans 15 amino acids. CDR3 bases: TGTGCCAGCAGCCAAGGCAACAGGGGTTCCTACGAGCAGTACTTC. This codes for CASSQGNRGSYEQYF.

CDR3 residues: CASSRPAGAYEQYF. The CDR3 bases are TGTGCCAGTAGTCGCCCAGCGGGAGCCTACGAGCAGTACTTC. This chain joins TRBV19 and TRBJ2-7; 8 bases are shared with TRBD2. Germline CDR1 LNHDA, CDR2 SQIVND (reference sequence). The length of the CDR3 is 14 residues. Germline trimming cut 5 bases from V and 2 bases from J; bases unmatched to any gene: 5.